The 4 T cell receptor beta chains in this list originate from one sample, sequenced in a study of PD-1 blockade in classical Hodgkin lymphoma. Time point indicated: cycle 4 day 1 (C4D1), after five to seven weeks of nivolumab. Each of the patients experienced relapse following autologous stem cell transplantation, and their brentuximab vedotin exposure differed. With magnetic negative selection, CD4+ T cells were purified from PBMCs that had been thawed. Generated by immunoSEQ multiplex PCR, the TCRdb table keeps only in-frame clones and is missing some. The sample consists of 10,000 to 13,000 clones, approximately 74% of them appearing once. The sample here was CD4+ T cells from blood, taken before the fourth cycle of nivolumab. The receptors originated from a human donor with classical Hodgkin lymphoma.

The chain employs TRBV5-1 and TRBJ2-5, with 11 bases that match TRBD1. Germline V gene lookup returns CDR1 SGHRS and CDR2 YFSETQ. V lost 0 bases to trimming and J lost 2 bases; unmatched junction nucleotides: 9. The CDR3 runs to 18 residues. The CDR3 DNA is TGCGCCAGCAGCTTGGCCTGGTGGGGACAGGGGGGACAAGAGACCCAGTACTTC. Protein sequence: CASSLAWWGQGGQETQYF. Full variable domain (remainder filled in from reference TRBV5-1 and TRBJ2-5): KAGVTQTPRYLIKTRGQQVTLSCSPISGHRSVSWYQQTPGQGLQFLFEYFSETQRNKGNFPGRFSGRQFSNSRSEMNVSTLELGDSALYLCASSLAWWGQGGQETQYFGPGTRLLVL.

The rearrangement joins TRBV28 to TRBJ2-7, with D tentatively TRBD1 (5 bases). The germline V gene has CDR1 MDHEN and CDR2 SYDVKM. V was cut by 4 bases and J by 7 bases, with 11 bases left in between. This CDR3 is 12 amino acids long. The CDR3 DNA reads as TGTGCCAGCAGTTCCCTTAGGGGAGAGCAGTACTTC. Translation gives CASSSLRGEQYF.

The DNA for the CDR3 is TGCGCCAGCAGCCTGGAGACTAGCGGGAGGGGAAATGAGCAGTTCTTC. This sequence encodes CASSLETSGRGNEQFF. This sequence joins TRBV5-1 and TRBJ2-1, with 14 bases aligning to TRBD2. The germline CDR1 and CDR2 sequences are SGHRS and YFSETQ. Trimming removed 4 bases from V and 7 bases from J; junction bases left unmatched: 7. CDR3 length: 16 amino acids.

This chain joins TRBV4-2 and TRBJ2-4; the match to TRBD1 covers 7 bases. The CDR3 length is 14 residues. Trimming at V came to 1 base and at J to 5 bases, leaving 2 bases not matched to a gene. CDR1 is LGHNA and CDR2 is YNFKEQ in the germline V gene. The CDR3 sequence: CASSQGDRENIQYF. The CDR3 DNA reads as TGTGCCAGCAGCCAAGGGGACAGAGAAAACATTCAGTACTTC.